This T cell receptor (beta chain) was sequenced for a study of breast tumors, draining lymph nodes, adjacent tissues. The lymph nodes were axillary draining lymph nodes from breast cancer patients. MiXCR, run by TCRdb on the multiplex PCR reads, gives a single entry per CDR3 protein. The sample holds 150,000 or so distinct CDR3 sequences; approximately 30% are singletons and the top ten take about 4.1%. Study results and limitations: Compared with lymph nodes, tumors were less diverse; compared with nontumor tissue, more.

V was cut by 5 bases and J by 2 bases, with 10 bases left in between. CDR1 is MNHEY, CDR2 SVGEGT, per germline. The length of the CDR3 is 13 residues. The sample holds many counts of this clonotype. Its specificity is not known. Sequencing was performed on axillary lymph node tissue. The chain joins TRBV6-2 or TRBV6-3 to TRBJ2-7; D call uncertain. The receptor comes from a female donor with breast cancer. Some clones in this sample may be carry-over from other donors' samples. CDR3 DNA: TGTGCCAGCAGTCCCGCCGGACCCTACGAGCAGTACTTC. Protein sequence: CASSPAGPYEQYF.